Below, one T cell receptor (beta chain) is given with its context. The data stem from a study of blood T cell repertoires in COVID-19. On the study more broadly: Sources were T cells, B-cell-depleted T cells, or PBMCs; the material itself was cDNA or gDNA.

In the original processing: How many nucleated cells were present was estimated from reference gene primer amplification. Repertoires were generated with immunoSEQ multiplex PCR, while TCRdb's copy carries only in-frame clones and drops some. The V and J calls and clone size come from that table; D and trimming were worked out from the DNA. The sample records 150,000 or so clones, about 82% being singletons. From germline, CDR1 is MNHEY and CDR2 SVGAGI. The CDR3 runs to 15 residues. V gave up 2 bases and J gave up 5 bases, with 15 bases separating them. This TCR was recovered from a man aged 45 to 65 with active or convalescent COVID-19. The V and J genes are TRBV6-5 and TRBJ1-1; maybe TRBD1 (6 bases). The sample was peripheral blood. CDR3 protein: CASSYNAGVWTEAFF. Written as DNA, the CDR3 is TGTGCCAGCAGTTACAACGCAGGGGTTTGGACTGAAGCTTTCTTT.